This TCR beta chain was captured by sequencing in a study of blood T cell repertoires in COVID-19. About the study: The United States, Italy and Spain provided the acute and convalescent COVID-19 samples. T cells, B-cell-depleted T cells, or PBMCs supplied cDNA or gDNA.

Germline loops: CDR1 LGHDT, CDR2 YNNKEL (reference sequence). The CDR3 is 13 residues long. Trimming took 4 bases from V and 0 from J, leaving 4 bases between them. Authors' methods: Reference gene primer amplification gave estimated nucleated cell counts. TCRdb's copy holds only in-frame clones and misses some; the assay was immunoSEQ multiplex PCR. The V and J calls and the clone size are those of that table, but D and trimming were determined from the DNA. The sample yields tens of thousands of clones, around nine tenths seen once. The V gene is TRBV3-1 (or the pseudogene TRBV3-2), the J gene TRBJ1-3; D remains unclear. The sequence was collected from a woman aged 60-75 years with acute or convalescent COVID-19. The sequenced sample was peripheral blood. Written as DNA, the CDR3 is TGTGCCAGCAGCCCAGGCTCTGGAAACACCATATATTTT. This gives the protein CASSPGSGNTIYF.